Here is one T cell receptor beta chain with its context. Assay: immunoSEQ multiplex PCR; the TCRdb copy retains only in-frame clones and omits some. Counted here are about 28,000 clones, approximately 86% occurring once; the ten biggest clones make up around 0.78%. The source of the sample is a study of T cell changes during pregnancy in multiple sclerosis. Germline assignment: CDR1 ENHRY and CDR2 SYGVKD. CDR3 length: 16 amino acids. V gave up 6 bases and J gave up 0 bases; unmatched junction bases: 10. The receptor's source is a female donor in good health, enrolled as a control in a pregnancy study. The sequenced sample was CD4+ T cells from peripheral blood mononuclear cells, obtained in the first trimester of pregnancy. This chain joins TRBV10-3 and TRBJ1-2; 7 nucleotides agree with TRBD1. The CDR3 DNA sequence: TGTGCCATCAGGGGGGCCGGGACAGCAACTAACTATGGCTACACCTTC. Translation: CAIRGAGTATNYGYTF.